This T cell receptor beta chain was documented in a study of blood T cell repertoires in COVID-19. Turning to the study itself: In each case, the material was cDNA or gDNA derived from T cells, B-cell-depleted T cells, or PBMCs.

Original data processing: From reference gene primer amplification, estimates of nucleated cell counts were derived. The protocol was immunoSEQ multiplex PCR, while the TCRdb copy is restricted to in-frame clones and leaves out a portion. Clonal size and the V and J genes are those of that table, whereas D and trimming came from the DNA. Of roughly 27,000 clones listed, 90% to 95% were seen once; the top ten hold around 17%. Sequencing was carried out using peripheral blood. This sequence originates from a human donor with active COVID-19. The donor label of this sample is uncertain.

CDR3 in amino acids: CATRSGRGPGELFF. Written as DNA, the CDR3 is TGTGCCACCAGAAGCGGCAGGGGTCCCGGGGAGCTGTTTTTT. The rearrangement uses TRBV15 and TRBJ2-2; maybe TRBD1 (6 bases). V lost 6 bases, J lost 6 bases, and 14 bases lay in between. This CDR3 spans 14 amino acids. Looked up from germline, CDR1 is LNHNV and CDR2 is YYDKDF (reference sequence).